The 16 T cell receptor beta chains below come from one sample, sequenced in a study of Ad26.COV2.S vaccination and SARS-CoV-2 variants. Treatment: roughly 18 received Ad26.COV2.S at low or high dose, single or two shots; roughly five received placebo; per-sample allocation not given. Specimen acquisition occurred on day 63 following the initial vaccine or placebo injection. Data came from immunoSEQ multiplex PCR; TCRdb stores just in-frame clones and leaves some out. Here the sample spans roughly 300,000 clones, approximately 90% being singletons. This sample comprised peripheral blood, obtained in a trial of Ad26.COV2.S vaccine versus placebo. The receptors were gathered from a person between 18 and 60 years old who received the Ad26.COV2.S COVID-19 vaccine or a placebo.

CDR3 residues: CASSLRTPQETQYF. The CDR3 DNA reads as TGTGCCAGCAGCTTGAGGACCCCCCAAGAGACCCAGTACTTC. The chain is built from TRBV5-5 and TRBJ2-5; D gene uncertain. V was pared by 1 base and J by 1 base, with 8 bases between. CDR3 length: 14 residues. Germline lookup yields CDR1 SGHKS and CDR2 YYEKEE (reference sequence).

This clone has a single count. The chain uses TRBV5-1 and TRBJ2-5; 7 nucleotides match TRBD1. CDR3 size: 15 residues. Germline V gives CDR1 SGHRS, CDR2 YFSETQ. V was clipped by 0 bases and J by 5 bases; unmatched bases: 7. This CDR3 reads CASSLDRGVVETQYF. CDR3 coding DNA: TGCGCCAGCAGCTTGGACAGGGGTGTCGTCGAGACCCAGTACTTC.

Worth noting for this clone: The junction does not match germline at one end; this may be a read error. The gene calls are TRBV7-7 and TRBJ2-3; TRBD2 matches at 7 bases. The CDR3 loop spans 17 amino acids. CDR1 is SSHAT, CDR2 FNYEAQ, per germline (reference sequence). CDR3: CASSLDLFGTNTDTQYF. The CDR3 bases are TGTGCTAGCAGCTTAGACCTTTTCGGGACTAACACAGATACGCAGTATTTT.

The genes are TRBV25-1 and TRBJ1-1; D is undetermined. Trimming took 1 base from V and 3 from J, leaving 12 bases between them. From germline, CDR1 is MGHDK and CDR2 SYGVNS. The CDR3 spans 15 residues. CDR3 region: CASSELRGYDTEAFF. The CDR3 DNA is TGTGCCAGCAGTGAATTACGGGGATACGACACTGAAGCTTTCTTT.

The chain links TRBV24-1 to TRBJ2-2; the D gene is possibly TRBD2 (6 bases). CDR1 is KGHDR, CDR2 SFDVKD, per germline. This CDR3 comprises 14 residues. Trimming removed 2 bases at V and 5 bases at J, with 8 bases between. CDR3 sequence reads: CATSDSRETGELFF. The CDR3 bases are TGTGCCACCAGTGATTCCCGGGAGACCGGGGAGCTGTTTTTT.

The CDR3 nucleotides are TGTGCCAGCAGTTCAGGGACGGTAGTTAACAATCAGCCCCAGCATTTT. Residues: CASSSGTVVNNQPQHF. This chain uses TRBV28 with TRBJ1-5; possibly TRBD1 for D (5 bases). Germline V lookup: CDR1 MDHEN, CDR2 SYDVKM. V gave up 4 bases and J gave up 3 bases, with 16 bases separating them. The length of the CDR3 is 16 residues.

The chain combines TRBV18 with TRBJ2-2; TRBD1 matches at 7 bases. The CDR3 consists of 16 residues. The V and J ends lost 8 bases and 2 bases, in that order; junction bases with no gene match: 11. CDR1 and CDR2 from the germline V gene are KGHSH and LQKENI. The CDR3 sequence: CASPSPRQGNTGELFF. CDR3 bases: TGTGCCAGCCCAAGCCCCCGACAGGGAAACACCGGGGAGCTGTTTTTT.

This clone was observed a single time. This sequence joins TRBV6-2 or TRBV6-3 and TRBJ2-7; no reliable D call. Trimming removed 5 bases from V and 3 bases from J, with 11 bases in between. This CDR3 has 13 residues. In germline, CDR1 is MNHEY, CDR2 SVGEGT. CDR3 DNA: TGTGCCAGCAGTATTAAGTATAACTACGAGCAGTACTTC. This translates into CASSIKYNYEQYF.

This chain uses TRBV7-2 with TRBJ1-6; TRBD1 agrees at 8 bases. Germline V gene data show CDR1 as SGHTA and CDR2 as FQGNSA. The V segment lost 5 bases and the J segment 1 base; nucleotides outside the gene matches: 7. The CDR3 is 17 amino acids. CDR3 in DNA: TGTGCCAGCAGCATGAGACAGGGGTGGTCCTATAATTCACCCCTCCACTTT. It encodes CASSMRQGWSYNSPLHF.

The chain is built from TRBV3-1 (or the pseudogene TRBV3-2) and TRBJ1-5; D is unresolved. The CDR3 has 14 residues. Trimming removed 0 bases at V and 4 bases at J, with 7 bases between. Germline V gives CDR1 LGHDT, CDR2 YNNKEL (reference sequence). The CDR3 reads CASSQEEDNQPQHF. As DNA, the CDR3 is TGTGCCAGCAGCCAAGAAGAGGATAATCAGCCCCAGCATTTT.

The rearrangement links TRBV5-8 to TRBJ2-7; D remains unclear. The V gene lost 4 bases and the J gene lost 1 base, with 15 bases spanning the gap. Germline values: CDR1 SGHTS, CDR2 YDEGEE. This CDR3 is built from 15 residues. CDR3 nucleotides: TGTGCCAGCAGCCTCTACAAGACGGCATCCTACGAGCAGTACTTC. Protein product: CASSLYKTASYEQYF. The full variable domain, its missing parts supplied by reference TRBV5-8 and TRBJ2-7, is EAGVTQSPTHLIKTRGQQATLRCSPISGHTSVYWYQQALGLGLQFLLWYDEGEERNRGNFPPRFSGRQFPNYSSELNVNALELEDSALYLCASSLYKTASYEQYFGPGTRLTVT.

The CDR3 reads CASSRRLKGGDESYNEQFF. The CDR3 DNA reads as TGTGCCAGCAGCCGAAGGTTAAAAGGGGGCGATGAATCCTACAATGAGCAGTTCTTC. The genes are TRBV6-6 and TRBJ2-1; TRBD1 aligns across 7 bases. The CDR3 runs to 19 residues. Per the germline V gene, CDR1 is MNHNY and CDR2 is SVGAGI (reference sequence). J lost 1 base, V lost 6 bases, and 18 bases had no gene match.

The table lists this clone with a few counts. The genes are TRBV3-1 (or the pseudogene TRBV3-2) and TRBJ2-1; D gene uncertain. Germline CDR1 LGHDT, CDR2 YNNKEL (reference sequence). The CDR3 runs to 15 residues. Trimming pared 4 bases from V and 5 bases from J, leaving 15 bases between. The CDR3: CASSPFEGRNNEQFF. Here the CDR3 DNA reads TGTGCCAGCAGCCCATTTGAAGGGCGCAACAATGAGCAGTTCTTC.

A note on this clone: Other nucleotide sequences from this sample produce the same CDR3. The rearrangement links TRBV6-5 to TRBJ2-2; D might be TRBD1 (5 bases). Trimming stripped 6 bases from V and 5 bases from J, with 7 bases between. The CDR3 loop spans 12 amino acids. CDR1 and CDR2 from the germline V gene are MNHEY and SVGAGI. In DNA form, the CDR3 reads TGTGCCAGCAGCTCAGGGACCGGGGAGCTGTTTTTT. This codes for CASSSGTGELFF.

The chain links TRBV27 to TRBJ1-6, with D unclear. CDR3 length equals 14 residues. Germline V gene lookup returns CDR1 MNHEY and CDR2 SMNVEV (reference sequence). Trimming removed 5 bases at V and 6 bases at J, with 11 bases between. The CDR3 loop is CASSPTAVNSPLHF. In nucleotides, the CDR3 is TGTGCCAGCAGTCCAACGGCTGTTAATTCACCCCTCCACTTT.

This clone was counted only a few times. Other nucleotide sequences in the sample specify the same CDR3. The rearrangement joins TRBV10-1 to TRBJ2-6, with D hard to call. V dropped 4 bases and J dropped 4 bases, with 5 bases sitting between them. The germline V gene encodes CDR1 WNHNN and CDR2 SYGVQD (reference sequence). The CDR3 runs to 13 residues. The CDR3 is CASSGSGANVLTF. As DNA, the CDR3 is TGCGCCAGCAGTGGATCCGGGGCCAACGTCCTGACTTTC.